Detailed here is one T cell receptor (beta chain). The sample comes from a study of vaccination and CD4 T cells after COVID-19. In TCRdb, the PCR reads were re-called with MiXCR into one record per CDR3 protein. The sample contains about 15,000 distinct CDR3 sequences, approximately 72% of which appear only once. The sample consisted of CD4+ T cells from blood, taken after SARS-CoV-2 vaccination. The receptor was isolated from a human donor who had recovered from COVID-19.

The CDR3 protein is CASSLSPAGVETQYF. The CDR3 region has the DNA TGTGCCAGCAGCTTATCCCCAGCGGGAGTAGAGACCCAGTACTTC. The chain is built from TRBV7-3 and TRBJ2-5; TRBD2 matches 8 bases. Germline CDR1 reads SGHTA; CDR2 reads FQGTGA. Unmatched junction bases numbered 6, after V lost 2 bases and J lost 4 bases. CDR3 size: 15 residues.